Described below is a single T cell receptor beta chain sequence and its context. Prior autoimmune disease or systemic immunosuppression barred patients. This sample is drawn from a study of OX40 agonist ivuxolimab in advanced cancers. The germline V gene encodes CDR1 SGHAT and CDR2 FQNNGV. Trimming took 5 bases from V and 5 from J; bases not matched to a gene: 11. The CDR3 has 16 amino acids. TCRdb's copy holds only in-frame clones and misses some; the assay was immunoSEQ multiplex PCR. Here the sample spans 60,000 to 90,000 clones, around 88% being singletons. The TCR was taken from an adult with an advanced solid tumor such as melanoma, head and neck, liver or kidney cancer. The sample consisted of CD4+ or CD8+ T cells sorted from blood, taken in a trial of the OX40 agonist ivuxolimab. The rearrangement uses TRBV11-2 and TRBJ2-2; 7 bases fit TRBD2. CDR3 protein: CASSRPSGAGTGELFF. CDR3 DNA: TGTGCCAGCAGCCGACCCAGCGGGGCGGGGACCGGGGAGCTGTTTTTT.